This T cell receptor beta chain comes out of a study of OX40 agonist ivuxolimab in advanced cancers. Per the germline V gene, CDR1 is MNHEY and CDR2 is SMNVEV (reference sequence). The CDR3 runs to 15 residues. Trimming stripped 1 base from V and 5 bases from J, with 11 bases between. TCRdb's copy holds only in-frame clones and misses some; the assay was immunoSEQ multiplex PCR. The profile shows about 21,000 clones, 88% of them singletons. The clonotype originates from an adult with an advanced solid tumor such as melanoma, head and neck, liver or kidney cancer. The gene calls are TRBV27 and TRBJ1-4; tentatively, D is TRBD1 (5 bases). The sequencing here drew on CD4+ or CD8+ T cells sorted from blood, taken in a trial of the OX40 agonist ivuxolimab. CDR3 in DNA: TGTGCCAGCAGTTTATTTCTTGGGGGGAATGAAAAACTGTTTTTT. Its protein is CASSLFLGGNEKLFF.